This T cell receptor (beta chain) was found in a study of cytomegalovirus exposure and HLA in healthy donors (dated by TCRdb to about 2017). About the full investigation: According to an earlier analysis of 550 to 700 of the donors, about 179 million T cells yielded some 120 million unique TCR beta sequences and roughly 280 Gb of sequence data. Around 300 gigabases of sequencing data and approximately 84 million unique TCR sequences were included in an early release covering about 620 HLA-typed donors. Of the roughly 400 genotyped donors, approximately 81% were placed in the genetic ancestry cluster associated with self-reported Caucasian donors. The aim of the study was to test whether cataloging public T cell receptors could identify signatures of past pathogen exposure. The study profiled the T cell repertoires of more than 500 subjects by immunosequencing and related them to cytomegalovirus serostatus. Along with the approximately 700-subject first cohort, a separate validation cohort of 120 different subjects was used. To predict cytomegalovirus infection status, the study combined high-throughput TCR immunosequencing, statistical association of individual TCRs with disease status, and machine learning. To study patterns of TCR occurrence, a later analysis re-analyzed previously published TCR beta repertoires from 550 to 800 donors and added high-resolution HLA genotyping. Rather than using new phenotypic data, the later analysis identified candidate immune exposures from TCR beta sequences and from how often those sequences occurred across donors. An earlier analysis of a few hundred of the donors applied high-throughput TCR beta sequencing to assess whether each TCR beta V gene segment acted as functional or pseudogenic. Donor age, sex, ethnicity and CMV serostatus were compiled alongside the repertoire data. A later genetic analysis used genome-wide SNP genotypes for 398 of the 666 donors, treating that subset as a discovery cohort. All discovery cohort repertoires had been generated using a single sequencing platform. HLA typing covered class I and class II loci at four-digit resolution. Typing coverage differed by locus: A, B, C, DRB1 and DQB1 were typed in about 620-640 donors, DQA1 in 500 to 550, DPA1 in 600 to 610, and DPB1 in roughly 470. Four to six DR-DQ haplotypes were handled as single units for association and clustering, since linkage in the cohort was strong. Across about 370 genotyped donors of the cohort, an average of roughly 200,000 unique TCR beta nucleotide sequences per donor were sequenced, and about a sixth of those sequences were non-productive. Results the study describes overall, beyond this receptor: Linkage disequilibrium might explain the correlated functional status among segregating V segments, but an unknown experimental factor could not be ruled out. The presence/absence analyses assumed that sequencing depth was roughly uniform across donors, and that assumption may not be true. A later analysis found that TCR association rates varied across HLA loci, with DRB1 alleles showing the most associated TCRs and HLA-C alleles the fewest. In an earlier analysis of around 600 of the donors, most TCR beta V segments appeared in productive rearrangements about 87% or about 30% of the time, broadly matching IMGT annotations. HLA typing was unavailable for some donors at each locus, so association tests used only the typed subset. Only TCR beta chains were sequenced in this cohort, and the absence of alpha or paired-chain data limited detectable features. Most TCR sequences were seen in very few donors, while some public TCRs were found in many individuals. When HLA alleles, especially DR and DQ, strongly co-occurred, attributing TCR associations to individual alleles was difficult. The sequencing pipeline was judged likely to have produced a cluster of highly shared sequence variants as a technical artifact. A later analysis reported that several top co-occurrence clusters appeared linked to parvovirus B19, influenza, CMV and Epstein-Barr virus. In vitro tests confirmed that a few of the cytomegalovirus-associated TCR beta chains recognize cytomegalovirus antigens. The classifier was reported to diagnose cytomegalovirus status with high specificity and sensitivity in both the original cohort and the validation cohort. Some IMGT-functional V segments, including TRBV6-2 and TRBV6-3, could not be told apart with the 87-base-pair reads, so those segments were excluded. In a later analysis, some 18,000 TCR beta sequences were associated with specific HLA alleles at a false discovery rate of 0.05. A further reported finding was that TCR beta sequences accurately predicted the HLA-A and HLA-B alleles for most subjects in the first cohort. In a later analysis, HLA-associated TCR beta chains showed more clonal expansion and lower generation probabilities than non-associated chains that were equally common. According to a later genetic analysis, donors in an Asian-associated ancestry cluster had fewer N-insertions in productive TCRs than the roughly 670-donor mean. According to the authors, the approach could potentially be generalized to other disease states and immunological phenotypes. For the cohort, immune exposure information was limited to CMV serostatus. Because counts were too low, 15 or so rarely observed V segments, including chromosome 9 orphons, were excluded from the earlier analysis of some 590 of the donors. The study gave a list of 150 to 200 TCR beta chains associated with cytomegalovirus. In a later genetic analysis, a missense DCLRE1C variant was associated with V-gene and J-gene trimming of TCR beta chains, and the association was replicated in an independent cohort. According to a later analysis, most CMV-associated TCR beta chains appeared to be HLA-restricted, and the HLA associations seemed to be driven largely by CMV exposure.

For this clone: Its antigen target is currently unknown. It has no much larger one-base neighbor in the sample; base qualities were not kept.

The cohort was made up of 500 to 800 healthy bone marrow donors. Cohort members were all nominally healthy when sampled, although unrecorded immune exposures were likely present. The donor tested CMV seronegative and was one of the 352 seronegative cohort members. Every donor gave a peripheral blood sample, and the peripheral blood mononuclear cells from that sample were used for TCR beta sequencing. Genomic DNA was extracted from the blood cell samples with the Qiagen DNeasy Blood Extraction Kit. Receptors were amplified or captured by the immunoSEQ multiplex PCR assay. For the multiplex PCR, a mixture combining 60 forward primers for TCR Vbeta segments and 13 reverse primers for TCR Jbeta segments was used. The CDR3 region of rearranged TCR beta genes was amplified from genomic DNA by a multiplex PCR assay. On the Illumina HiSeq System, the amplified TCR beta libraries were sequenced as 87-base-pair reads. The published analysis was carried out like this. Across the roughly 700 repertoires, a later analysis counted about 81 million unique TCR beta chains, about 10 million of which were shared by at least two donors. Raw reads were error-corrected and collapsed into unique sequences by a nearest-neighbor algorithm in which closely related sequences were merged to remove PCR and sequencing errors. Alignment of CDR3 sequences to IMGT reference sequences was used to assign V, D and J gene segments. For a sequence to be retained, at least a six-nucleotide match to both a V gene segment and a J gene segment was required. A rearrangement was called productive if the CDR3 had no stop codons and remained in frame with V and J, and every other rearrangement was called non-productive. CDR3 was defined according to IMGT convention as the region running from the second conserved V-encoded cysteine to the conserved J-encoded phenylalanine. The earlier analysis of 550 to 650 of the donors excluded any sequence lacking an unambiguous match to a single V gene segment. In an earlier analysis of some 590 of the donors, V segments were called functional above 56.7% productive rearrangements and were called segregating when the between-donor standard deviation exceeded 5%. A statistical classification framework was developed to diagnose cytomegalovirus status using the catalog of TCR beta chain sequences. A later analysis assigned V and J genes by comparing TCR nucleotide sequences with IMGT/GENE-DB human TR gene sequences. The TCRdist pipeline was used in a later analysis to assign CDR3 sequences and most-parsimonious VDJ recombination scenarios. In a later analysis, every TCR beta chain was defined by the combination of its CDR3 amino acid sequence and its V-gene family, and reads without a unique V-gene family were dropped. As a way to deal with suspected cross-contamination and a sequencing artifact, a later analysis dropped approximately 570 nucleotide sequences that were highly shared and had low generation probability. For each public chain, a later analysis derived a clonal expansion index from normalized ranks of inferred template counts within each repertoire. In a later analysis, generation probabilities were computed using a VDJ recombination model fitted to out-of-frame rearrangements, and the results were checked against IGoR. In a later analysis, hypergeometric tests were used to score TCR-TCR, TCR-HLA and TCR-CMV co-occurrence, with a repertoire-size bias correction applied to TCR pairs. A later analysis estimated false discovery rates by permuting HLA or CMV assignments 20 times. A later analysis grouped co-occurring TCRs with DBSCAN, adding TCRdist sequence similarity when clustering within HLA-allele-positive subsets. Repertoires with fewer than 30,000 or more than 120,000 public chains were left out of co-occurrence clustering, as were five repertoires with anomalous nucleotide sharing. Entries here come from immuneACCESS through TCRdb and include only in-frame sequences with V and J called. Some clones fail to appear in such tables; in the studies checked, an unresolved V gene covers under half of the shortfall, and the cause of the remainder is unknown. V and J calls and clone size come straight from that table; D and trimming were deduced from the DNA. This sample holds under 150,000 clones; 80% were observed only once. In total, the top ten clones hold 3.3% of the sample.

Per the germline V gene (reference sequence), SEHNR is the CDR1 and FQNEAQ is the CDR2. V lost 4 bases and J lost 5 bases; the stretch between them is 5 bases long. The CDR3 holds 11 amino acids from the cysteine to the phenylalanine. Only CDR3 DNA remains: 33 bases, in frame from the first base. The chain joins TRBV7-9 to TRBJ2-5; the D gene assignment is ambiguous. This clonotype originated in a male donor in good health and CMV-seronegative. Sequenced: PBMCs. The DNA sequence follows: TGTGCCAGCAGCTCACTGGAGACCCAGTACTTC. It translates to CASSSLETQYF.